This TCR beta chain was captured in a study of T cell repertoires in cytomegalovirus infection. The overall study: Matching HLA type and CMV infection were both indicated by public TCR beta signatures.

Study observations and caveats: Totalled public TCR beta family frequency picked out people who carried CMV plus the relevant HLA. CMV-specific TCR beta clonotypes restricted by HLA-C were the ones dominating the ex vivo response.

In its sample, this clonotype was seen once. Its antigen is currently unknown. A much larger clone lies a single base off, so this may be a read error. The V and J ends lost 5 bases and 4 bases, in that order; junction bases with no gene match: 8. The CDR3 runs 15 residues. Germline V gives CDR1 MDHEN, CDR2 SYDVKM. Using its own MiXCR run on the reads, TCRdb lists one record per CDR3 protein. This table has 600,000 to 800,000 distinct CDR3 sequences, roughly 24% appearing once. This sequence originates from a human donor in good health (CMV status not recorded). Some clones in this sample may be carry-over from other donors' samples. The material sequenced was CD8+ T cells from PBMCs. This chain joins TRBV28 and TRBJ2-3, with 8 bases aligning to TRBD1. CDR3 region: CASSLGQGTSDTQYF. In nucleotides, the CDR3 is TGTGCCAGCAGTCTCGGACAGGGAACGTCAGATACGCAGTATTTT.